Each of the 29 T cell receptor beta chains below was sequenced from the same sample in a study of T cell changes during pregnancy in multiple sclerosis. Clones were read by immunoSEQ multiplex PCR, and TCRdb kept only the in-frame ones, dropping some. The data show about 58,000 clones, about 90% seen once. The specimen comprised CD4+ T cells from peripheral blood mononuclear cells, sampled after pregnancy. The receptors here all came from a female donor in good health, enrolled as a control in a pregnancy study.

This clone was recorded only once. The rearrangement joins TRBV30 to TRBJ2-7; 10 bases are shared with TRBD1. Per germline, CDR1 GTSNPN and CDR2 SVGIG (reference sequence). The CDR3 has 14 amino acids. V was pared by 5 bases and J by 1 base, with 5 bases of the junction left unmatched. The CDR3 DNA is TGTGCCTGGGGGGCGGGACAGGGGTCCTACGAGCAGTACTTC. Amino acids: CAWGAGQGSYEQYF. The entire variable domain, with the rest obtained from reference TRBV30 and TRBJ2-7, is as follows: SQTIHQWPATLVQPVGSPLSLECTVEGTSNPNLYWYRQAAGRGLQLLFYSVGIGQISSEVPQNLSASRPQDRQFILSSKKLLLSDSGFYLCAWGAGQGSYEQYFGPGTRLTVT.

This sequence joins TRBV27 and TRBJ1-1, with TRBD1 matching over 7 bases. The CDR3 runs to 14 residues. CDR1 is MNHEY and CDR2 is SMNVEV in the germline V gene (reference sequence). The J segment lost 4 bases and the V segment lost 4 bases, leaving 6 bases of the junction unmatched. The CDR3 reads CASSSNRGGTEAFF. The CDR3 DNA follows: TGTGCCAGCAGTTCCAACAGGGGTGGCACTGAAGCTTTCTTT.

This chain joins TRBV4-1 and TRBJ2-4; 14 nucleotides line up with TRBD2. There are 16 residues in the CDR3. Trimming cost V 4 bases and J 6 bases; bases outside gene matches: 5. Per germline, CDR1 MGHRA and CDR2 YSYEKL. The chain's CDR3 is CASSLRLAGGGNIQYF. The CDR3 nucleotides read TGCGCCAGCAGCCTCAGACTAGCGGGGGGGGGAAACATTCAGTACTTC.

This sequence joins TRBV7-9 and TRBJ1-4; no definite D call. The germline V gene has CDR1 SEHNR and CDR2 FQNEAQ (reference sequence). The V gene lost 4 bases and the J gene lost 4 bases, with 7 bases spanning the gap. The CDR3 has 13 amino acids. The CDR3 DNA reads TGTGCCAGCAGCTACGGGTATAATGAAAAACTGTTTTTT. Its translation is CASSYGYNEKLFF. Variable domain in full (rest from reference TRBV7-9 and TRBJ1-4): DTGVSQNPRHKITKRGQNVTFRCDPISEHNRLYWYRQTLGQGPEFLTYFQNEAQLEKSRLLSDRFSAERPKGSFSTLEIQRTEQGDSAMYLCASSYGYNEKLFFGSGTQLSVL.

This clone was detected a few times. The V gene is TRBV30, the J gene TRBJ1-6; no clear D. The germline V gene encodes CDR1 GTSNPN and CDR2 SVGIG (reference sequence). This CDR3 comprises 13 residues. With 4 bases removed from V and 7 bases from J, the gap between germline ends came to 11 bases. The CDR3: CAWNRGYNSPLHF. CDR3 coding DNA: TGTGCCTGGAACCGGGGTTACAATTCACCCCTCCACTTT.

This chain links TRBV2 with TRBJ1-2, with a weak D call TRBD1 (5 bases). CDR1 is SNHLY and CDR2 is FYNNEI in the germline V gene. V was shortened by 5 bases and J by 2 bases, with 12 bases between the two germline ends. The CDR3 totals 14 residues. The CDR3 nucleotides are TGTGCCAGCAGTCCCACCTCAGGGAACTATGGCTACACCTTC. Protein sequence: CASSPTSGNYGYTF.

This clone occurred once. V is TRBV27 and J is TRBJ1-1; D possibly corresponds to TRBD1 (5 bases). V gave up 8 bases and J gave up 8 bases, with 15 bases separating them. The CDR3 totals 12 residues. Germline V lookup: CDR1 MNHEY, CDR2 SMNVEV (reference sequence). The CDR3 here is CASRRRGFEAFF. In DNA, the CDR3 is TGTGCCAGCCGACGTAGGGGTTTCGAAGCTTTCTTT.

V usage is TRBV11-2 and J usage is TRBJ2-1; possible D gene TRBD2, 7 bases. The CDR3 spans 15 residues. Trimming left V 3 bases short and J 6 bases short, with 15 bases between. Per the germline V gene, CDR1 is SGHAT and CDR2 is FQNNGV. CDR3 DNA: TGTGCCAGCAGCTTTGGAGGGGGGGCGTTCAATGAGCAGTTCTTC. Translating it yields CASSFGGGAFNEQFF.

V and J are TRBV30 and TRBJ1-2; 8 bases map to TRBD1. Germline assignment: CDR1 GTSNPN and CDR2 SVGIG (reference sequence). This CDR3 is built from 18 residues. The trim removed 0 bases at V and 4 bases at J, leaving 16 bases unmatched. DNA of the CDR3: TGTGCCTGGAGTGTGGGGGGTACAGGGGGGGACGGGGTCTATGGCTACACCTTC. Amino acid sequence: CAWSVGGTGGDGVYGYTF.

The chain is built from TRBV7-8 and TRBJ2-3, with TRBD2 as a possible D gene (5 bases). The CDR3 has 15 amino acids. CDR1 and CDR2 from the germline V gene are SGHVS and FQNEAQ. V was clipped by 5 bases and J by 4 bases, with 16 bases between them. The CDR3 region has the DNA TGTGCCAGCAGCGGCGGGCCTAGCAACGCAGATACGCAGTATTTT. Its translation is CASSGGPSNADTQYF.

The chain carries TRBV18 and TRBJ2-1; a weak D match, TRBD1 (5 bases). Germline CDR1 is KGHSH and CDR2 is LQKENI. Between the trimmed V and J ends, which lost 2 bases and 4 bases, there was a span of 18 bases. CDR3 size: 17 residues. The CDR3, as DNA: TGTGCCAGCTCACCAACCAACCTAGGACATACTTACAATGAGCAGTTCTTC. Its translation is CASSPTNLGHTYNEQFF.

This rearrangement joins TRBV14 to TRBJ2-1; 7 positions agree with TRBD2. The length of the CDR3 is 14 residues. From germline, CDR1 is SGHDN and CDR2 FVKESK. The V and J ends lost 3 bases and 9 bases, in that order; junction bases with no gene match: 8. CDR3 nucleotide sequence: TGTGCCAGCAGCCACCCGACTAGCCGAGGTGAGCAGTTCTTC. This codes for CASSHPTSRGEQFF.

The chain has TRBV6-4 and TRBJ2-1, with a tentative D call TRBD2 (6 bases). There are 13 residues in the CDR3. Germline CDR1 and CDR2: MRHNA and SNTAGT. Trimming left V 4 bases short and J 6 bases short, with 10 bases between. The CDR3 DNA reads as TGTGCCAGCAGTGTGGAGGAGGGCAATGAGCAGTTCTTC. Protein product: CASSVEEGNEQFF.

The chain carries TRBV5-4 and TRBJ1-2, with TRBD1 matching 9 bases. Germline-derived CDR1 and CDR2 are SGHNT and YYREEE (reference sequence). Losses at the gene ends were 4 bases for V and 4 bases for J; bases not matched to a gene: 5. This CDR3 contains 14 residues. In DNA, the CDR3 is TGTGCCAGCAGCCGGGACAGGGCGTTCTATGGCTACACCTTC. It codes for CASSRDRAFYGYTF.

The chain carries TRBV30 and TRBJ1-1; 8 bases fit TRBD1. From germline, CDR1 is GTSNPN and CDR2 SVGIG (reference sequence). V was pared by 3 bases and J by 3 bases, with 9 bases of the junction left unmatched. CDR3 length: 15 residues. The CDR3 DNA follows: TGTGCCTGGAGGGATAATCAGGGGGCCCACACTGAAGCTTTCTTT. Protein sequence: CAWRDNQGAHTEAFF.

V gene TRBV10-3 combines with J gene TRBJ1-6; TRBD1 is a possible D gene (5 bases). The V end was cut by 8 bases, the J end by 5 bases, with 10 bases between. Germline V lookup: CDR1 ENHRY, CDR2 SYGVKD. The CDR3 spans 13 residues. The CDR3 loop reads CAIGAVNNSPLHF. As DNA, the CDR3 is TGTGCCATCGGGGCAGTTAATAATTCACCCCTCCACTTT.

The chain is built from TRBV9 and TRBJ1-3, with D unresolved. CDR1 SGDLS and CDR2 YYNGEE come from the germline V gene. The V end lost 3 bases, the J end lost 1 base, and 20 bases lay between the germline ends. The CDR3 consists of 18 residues. CDR3 coding DNA: TGTGCCAGCAGCGCTGAACTTGGGTCCTCTAGGTCTGGAAACACCATATATTTT. This sequence encodes CASSAELGSSRSGNTIYF.

This chain joins TRBV2 and TRBJ1-2; D is perhaps TRBD1 (5 bases). The CDR3 has 14 residues. Looked up from germline, CDR1 is SNHLY and CDR2 is FYNNEI. With 2 bases removed from V and 7 bases from J, the gap between germline ends came to 14 bases. The CDR3 nucleotides are TGTGCCAGCAGTGAACAGGGCGGATTCAGTGGCTACACCTTC. Its translation: CASSEQGGFSGYTF.

This CDR3 reads CASSLEDGMFGYGYTF. In DNA form, the CDR3 reads TGTGCCAGCAGCCTGGAGGACGGGATGTTTGGCTATGGCTACACCTTC. The chain is built from TRBV5-4 and TRBJ1-2; unclear D gene. The CDR3 consists of 16 residues. Germline lookup yields CDR1 SGHNT and CDR2 YYREEE (reference sequence). Trimming cost V 4 bases and J 4 bases, with 20 bases left between them.

This rearrangement joins TRBV4-2 to TRBJ2-7; 12 bases match TRBD2. Germline loops: CDR1 LGHNA, CDR2 YNFKEQ. There are 15 residues in the CDR3. After removal of 4 bases from V and 2 bases from J, the junction contained 3 bases not matched to a gene. CDR3 DNA sequence: TGTGCCAGCAGCCGAGCTAGCGGGGGGGCCTACGAGCAGTACTTC. Residues: CASSRASGGAYEQYF.

This clone was observed a single time. For the CDR3, the DNA is TGTGCCAGCAGCCCCGGGCAGGCAGGGCTCTATGGCTACACCTTC. Its protein is CASSPGQAGLYGYTF. The V and J genes are TRBV6-5 and TRBJ1-2; tentatively, D is TRBD1 (5 bases). Germline V gene lookup returns CDR1 MNHEY and CDR2 SVGAGI. The CDR3 contains 15 residues. The V end was cut by 6 bases, the J end by 4 bases, with 18 bases between.

The J gene is TRBJ2-7, the V gene TRBV6-5; 8 positions match TRBD1. Germline V lookup: CDR1 MNHEY, CDR2 SVGAGI. The CDR3 runs to 13 residues. V lost 5 bases and J lost 2; bases outside the gene matches: 2. The DNA of the CDR3 is TGTGCCAGCAGTGACAGGGGAACCTACGAGCAGTACTTC. Translation: CASSDRGTYEQYF.

This clone has only one observation. The chain recombines TRBV2 with TRBJ2-1; 11 nucleotides align to TRBD1. This CDR3 is 15 amino acids long. Unmatched junction bases numbered 5, after V lost 6 bases and J lost 4 bases. Germline values: CDR1 SNHLY, CDR2 FYNNEI. This chain's CDR3 is CASRDGTGGYNEQFF. The DNA for the CDR3 is TGTGCCAGCAGAGACGGGACAGGGGGTTACAATGAGCAGTTCTTC.

The chain links TRBV30 to TRBJ1-4; D is perhaps TRBD1 (5 bases). This CDR3 comprises 14 residues. Germline assignment: CDR1 GTSNPN and CDR2 SVGIG (reference sequence). Trimming took off 5 bases at V and 4 bases at J, with 14 bases between the two ends. The CDR3 loop reads CAWGGDPLNEKLFF. The CDR3, as DNA: TGTGCCTGGGGAGGGGACCCCCTTAATGAAAAACTGTTTTTT.

The chain combines TRBV7-2 with TRBJ1-4; 8 bases fit TRBD1. Per germline, CDR1 SGHTA and CDR2 FQGNSA. J lost 6 bases, V lost 5 bases, and 8 bases had no gene match. The CDR3 covers 15 residues. The CDR3 spells CASSVLGTGYEKLFF. As DNA, the CDR3 is TGTGCCAGCAGCGTACTCGGGACAGGATATGAAAAACTGTTTTTT.

In regard to this clone: Distinct nucleotide sequences in the sample also encode this CDR3. The chain joins TRBV25-1 to TRBJ1-1, with 8 bases lining up with TRBD1. V dropped 1 base and J dropped 1; count of bases not matched to a gene: 2. The germline gives CDR1 MGHDK, CDR2 SYGVNS. CDR3 length: 15 amino acids. The CDR3 loop is CASSELDRGNTEAFF. The CDR3 coding sequence is TGTGCCAGCAGTGAATTAGACAGGGGGAACACTGAAGCTTTCTTT.

V and J are TRBV11-2 and TRBJ2-3; the D gene is possibly TRBD2 (5 bases). V lost 1 base to trimming and J lost 6 bases, with 11 bases between them. CDR1 is SGHAT and CDR2 is FQNNGV in the germline V gene. The CDR3 is made up of 14 amino acids. The CDR3, as DNA: TGTGCCAGCAGCTTAGGTCTCGGGGAGGATACGCAGTATTTT. It specifies CASSLGLGEDTQYF.

This chain links TRBV7-9 with TRBJ1-6; D is ambiguous. The CDR3 totals 17 residues. V was cut by 1 base and J by 0 bases, with 10 bases left in between. In germline, CDR1 is SEHNR, CDR2 FQNEAQ (reference sequence). In DNA form, the CDR3 reads TGTGCCAGCAGCTTAGACCTCATGAGCTCCTATAATTCACCCCTCCACTTT. Its translation: CASSLDLMSSYNSPLHF.

With regard to this clone: At one of its ends the junction is not consistent with the germline gene, which may arise from a read error. This chain links TRBV19 with TRBJ1-5; the D gene is possibly TRBD1 (6 bases). CDR1 LNHDA and CDR2 SQIVND come from the germline V gene (reference sequence). This CDR3 contains 12 residues. Here the CDR3 reads CSTGTLNQPQHF. The CDR3 coding sequence is TGCTCTACAGGGACCCTCAATCAGCCCCAGCATTTT.